The 25 T cell receptor beta chains below all came from one sample that was sequenced in a study of long-term antiretroviral therapy in people with HIV. Run at survey level, the immunoSEQ assay was version v3.0. The data were produced by immunoSEQ multiplex PCR, yet TCRdb's version contains in-frame clones alone and is incomplete. The repertoire has 25,000 to 35,000 clones, approximately 92% of them found once; the top ten carry more than 4%. The material was unsorted PBMCs, obtained 5 to 5.5 years after starting antiretroviral therapy. Receptors were obtained from a woman between 35 and 50 years old with HIV.

The chain uses TRBV2 and TRBJ2-2; no definite D call. This CDR3 comprises 14 residues. V lost 2 bases, J lost 2 bases, and 6 bases lay in between. Germline V gene data show CDR1 as SNHLY and CDR2 as FYNNEI. The DNA for the CDR3 is TGTGCCAGCAGTGAACGCAGAAACACCGGGGAGCTGTTTTTT. This sequence encodes CASSERRNTGELFF. Filled out from reference TRBV2 and TRBJ2-2, the complete variable domain reads EPEVTQTPSHQVTQMGQEVILRCVPISNHLYFYWYRQILGQKVEFLVSFYNNEISEKSEIFDDQFSVERPDGSNFTLKIRSTKLEDSAMYFCASSERRNTGELFFGEGSRLTVL.

This sequence joins TRBV7-6 and TRBJ2-5; 7 bases fit TRBD2. Germline loops: CDR1 SGHVS, CDR2 FNYEAQ. The CDR3 consists of 17 residues. The trim removed 3 bases at V and 2 bases at J, leaving 12 bases unmatched. CDR3 DNA: TGTGCCAGCAGCTTTCTGACCTTGCGGGAGCCTCAAGAGACCCAGTACTTC. Residues: CASSFLTLREPQETQYF.

The sample holds one count of this clone. The J gene is TRBJ1-3, the V gene TRBV11-2, with a weak D call TRBD1 (5 bases). The CDR3 consists of 16 residues. The V and J ends lost 4 bases and 2 bases respectively, with 15 bases between them. The germline V gene encodes CDR1 SGHAT and CDR2 FQNNGV. The CDR3 DNA reads TGTGCCAGCAGCTCGGCGCGGGGGTCCGCTGGAAACACCATATATTTT. It specifies CASSSARGSAGNTIYF.

CDR3: CATSNPSGGSYNEQFF. CDR3 in DNA: TGTGCCACCAGCAATCCTAGCGGGGGCTCCTACAATGAGCAGTTCTTC. This sequence joins TRBV15 and TRBJ2-1, with 10 bases that match TRBD2. Germline assignment: CDR1 LNHNV and CDR2 YYDKDF (reference sequence). The CDR3 totals 16 residues. Trimming removed 4 bases from V and 0 bases from J; junction bases left unmatched: 3. Looking up the rest from reference TRBV15 and TRBJ2-1 gives the full variable domain: DAMVIQNPRYQVTQFGKPVTLSCSQTLNHNVMYWYQQKSSQAPKLLFHYYDKDFNNEADTPDNFQSRRPNTSFCFLDIRSPGLGDTAMYLCATSNPSGGSYNEQFFGPGTRLTVL.

The J gene is TRBJ1-2, the V gene TRBV14, with D possibly matching TRBD1 (5 bases). Germline V gives CDR1 SGHDN, CDR2 FVKESK. Trimming took off 1 base at V and 6 bases at J, with 15 bases between the two ends. The CDR3 extends over 15 amino acids. As DNA, the CDR3 is TGTGCCAGCAGCCAAGGGGACCCCGGGCGGGATGGCTACACCTTC. Its translation is CASSQGDPGRDGYTF.

CDR3 DNA sequence: TGTGCCAGCAGCCGCCTAACAGGGGCAACTAATGAAAAACTGTTTTTT. Its translation is CASSRLTGATNEKLFF. The chain uses TRBV4-2 and TRBJ1-4; 7 bases agree with TRBD1. The trim removed 4 bases at V and 0 bases at J, leaving 5 bases unmatched. Per the germline V gene, CDR1 is LGHNA and CDR2 is YNFKEQ. There are 16 residues in the CDR3.

The chain couples TRBV6-1 to TRBJ1-3; no definite D call. V was pared by 2 bases and J by 0 bases, with 11 bases between. The CDR3 has 16 residues. CDR1 MNHNS and CDR2 SASEGT come from the germline V gene. DNA for the CDR3: TGTGCCAGCAGTGAACACAGCCATGTCTCTGGAAACACCATATATTTT. This codes for CASSEHSHVSGNTIYF.

The chain uses TRBV9 and TRBJ2-6; D ambiguous. V gave up 2 bases and J gave up 4 bases, with 4 bases separating them. Per the germline V gene, CDR1 is SGDLS and CDR2 is YYNGEE. This CDR3 contains 13 residues. The CDR3: CASSVAGANVLTF. The CDR3 DNA reads as TGTGCCAGCAGCGTCGCCGGGGCCAACGTCCTGACTTTC.

This chain joins TRBV27 and TRBJ2-3; unclear D gene. V shed 8 bases and J shed 1 base, with 10 bases lying between them. CDR1 is MNHEY and CDR2 is SMNVEV in the germline V gene (reference sequence). This CDR3 region has 13 residues. This CDR3 is CASVGWGTDTQYF. For the CDR3, the DNA is TGTGCCAGCGTCGGGTGGGGCACAGATACGCAGTATTTT.

V usage is TRBV4-1 and J usage is TRBJ1-5; D unclear. The CDR3 covers 15 residues. With 4 bases removed from V and 3 bases from J, the gap between germline ends came to 13 bases. From germline, CDR1 is MGHRA and CDR2 YSYEKL. The CDR3 sequence is CASSPLAGDNQPQHF. As DNA, the CDR3 is TGCGCCAGCAGCCCACTTGCCGGGGACAATCAGCCCCAGCATTTT.

The genes are TRBV7-6 and TRBJ2-5; maybe TRBD2 (7 bases). Germline values: CDR1 SGHVS, CDR2 FNYEAQ. The CDR3 totals 14 residues. V lost 7 bases, J lost 4 bases, and 16 bases lay in between. The CDR3 DNA is TGTGCCAGCACCCCGAGGGGGGGAGGAGAGACCCAGTACTTC. Amino acid sequence: CASTPRGGGETQYF. The variable domain in full, with the rest retrieved from reference TRBV7-6 and TRBJ2-5, is GAGVSQSPRYKVTKRGQDVALRCDPISGHVSLYWYRQALGQGPEFLTYFNYEAQQDKSGLPNDRFSAERPEGSISTLTIQRTEQRDSAMYRCASTPRGGGETQYFGPGTRLLVL.

The chain employs TRBV7-9 and TRBJ2-3, with 12 bases lining up with TRBD2. Germline assignment: CDR1 SEHNR and CDR2 FQNEAQ (reference sequence). The CDR3 runs to 17 residues. V gave up 5 bases and J gave up 3 bases; unmatched junction bases: 9. CDR3 nucleotides: TGTGCCAGCAGCACCCGGACTAGCGGGACGAAGACAGATACGCAGTATTTT. Translation: CASSTRTSGTKTDTQYF. The entire variable domain, with the rest obtained from reference TRBV7-9 and TRBJ2-3, is as follows: DTGVSQNPRHKITKRGQNVTFRCDPISEHNRLYWYRQTLGQGPEFLTYFQNEAQLEKSRLLSDRFSAERPKGSFSTLEIQRTEQGDSAMYLCASSTRTSGTKTDTQYFGPGTRLTVL.

The chain links TRBV27 to TRBJ2-6, with D hard to call. Trimming stripped 8 bases from V and 0 bases from J, with 11 bases between. Germline CDR1 MNHEY, CDR2 SMNVEV (reference sequence). CDR3 size: 15 residues. Here the CDR3 reads CASAGVGSGANVLTF. The CDR3 DNA reads as TGTGCCAGCGCCGGTGTTGGCTCTGGGGCCAACGTCCTGACTTTC.

The V gene is TRBV18, the J gene TRBJ1-1; a weak D match, TRBD1 (5 bases). Trimming pared 1 base from V and 7 bases from J, leaving 13 bases between. Per the germline V gene, CDR1 is KGHSH and CDR2 is LQKENI. The CDR3 has 14 amino acids. The CDR3 DNA reads as TGTGCCAGCTCACCACTGGAGGGACGGGGTGAAGCTTTCTTT. Residues: CASSPLEGRGEAFF. Using reference TRBV18 and TRBJ1-1 for the parts outside the CDR3, the full variable domain is NAGVMQNPRHLVRRRGQEARLRCSPMKGHSHVYWYRQLPEEGLKFMVYLQKENIIDESGMPKERFSAEFPKEGPSILRIQQVVRGDSAAYFCASSPLEGRGEAFFGQGTRLTVV.

The V call is TRBV13, the J call TRBJ2-7; TRBD2 aligns across 14 bases. This CDR3 comprises 19 residues. Germline CDR1 and CDR2: PRHDT and FYEKMQ (reference sequence). Trimming cost V 3 bases and J 4 bases; bases outside gene matches: 14. CDR3 region: CASSFRTSGRSSNTYEQYF. CDR3 sequence (DNA): TGTGCCAGCAGCTTCAGGACTAGCGGGAGGTCCTCGAACACTTACGAGCAGTACTTC.

This clone was observed a single time. This chain joins TRBV21-1 and TRBJ1-5. TRBV21-1 is a documented pseudogene. CDR3 length: 16 residues. CDR3 in DNA: TGTGCCAGCAGCCGTTCCGGGCGACCTAGCAATCAGCCCCAGCATTTT. Its translation is CASSRSGRPSNQPQHF.

V is TRBV11-3 and J is TRBJ1-1, with D possibly being TRBD1 (6 bases). The V gene lost 3 bases and the J gene lost 4 bases, with 15 bases spanning the gap. In germline, CDR1 is SGHNT, CDR2 YENEEA. This CDR3 contains 15 residues. Here the CDR3 reads CASSFSGGAGTEAFF. The DNA for the CDR3 is TGTGCCAGCAGCTTTAGCGGGGGGGCGGGCACTGAAGCTTTCTTT.

The rearrangement joins TRBV15 to TRBJ2-5, with D possibly matching TRBD2 (7 bases). This CDR3 spans 16 amino acids. The V gene lost 0 bases and the J gene lost 9 bases, with 20 bases spanning the gap. Germline values: CDR1 LNHNV, CDR2 YYDKDF (reference sequence). CDR3 coding DNA: TGTGCCACCAGCAGAGATCCCTTGGGGGGGGCGGCGGCCCAGTACTTC. This gives the protein CATSRDPLGGAAAQYF.

The gene calls are TRBV11-2 and TRBJ2-1, with D perhaps being TRBD1 or TRBD2 (6 bases each). The germline V gene has CDR1 SGHAT and CDR2 FQNNGV. The germline V and J ends were trimmed by 5 bases and 10 bases, with 21 bases remaining between them. CDR3 length: 15 amino acids. CDR3 sequence: CASSHMTGGGGEQFF. In nucleotides, the CDR3 is TGTGCCAGCAGCCACATGACAGGAGGTGGGGGGGAGCAGTTCTTC.

The CDR3 region is CASSPLDRDYGYTF. Here the CDR3 DNA reads TGTGCCAGCAGTCCATTGGACAGGGACTATGGCTACACCTTC. The chain carries TRBV27 and TRBJ1-2, with 8 bases aligning to TRBD1. The CDR3 is 14 amino acids. The V gene end was trimmed by 5 bases and the J gene end by 3 bases; junction bases not matched to a gene: 5. Germline CDR1 reads MNHEY; CDR2 reads SMNVEV (reference sequence).

V usage is TRBV2 and J usage is TRBJ1-2; TRBD1 agrees at 8 bases. Germline CDR1 reads SNHLY; CDR2 reads FYNNEI. With 4 bases clipped from V and 6 bases from J, the junction kept 13 bases outside the gene matches. This CDR3 has 16 residues. The DNA for the CDR3 is TGTGCCAGCAGTGGGTTGCCAGGGGGCGCCCCCCATGGCTACACCTTC. Protein product: CASSGLPGGAPHGYTF.

The chain employs TRBV19 and TRBJ2-7, with D hard to call. Germline loops: CDR1 LNHDA, CDR2 SQIVND (reference sequence). Trimming pared 5 bases from V and 0 bases from J, leaving 8 bases between. The CDR3 is made up of 13 amino acids. This chain's CDR3 is CASSARNSYEQYF. CDR3 nucleotide sequence: TGTGCCAGTAGTGCCCGAAACTCCTACGAGCAGTACTTC.

This rearrangement joins TRBV2 to TRBJ2-7; tentatively, D is TRBD2 (6 bases). The V end was cut by 7 bases, the J end by 5 bases, with 18 bases between. Germline values: CDR1 SNHLY, CDR2 FYNNEI. The CDR3 is 14 residues long. For the CDR3, the DNA is TGTGCCAGCATAAAGCTGGGGGAGGCTAACGAGCAGTACTTC. Residues: CASIKLGEANEQYF.

The genes are TRBV4-2 and TRBJ1-1; D might be TRBD1 (6 bases). The CDR3 has 14 amino acids. CDR1 and CDR2 from the germline V gene are LGHNA and YNFKEQ. V was shortened by 4 bases and J by 5 bases, with 14 bases between the two germline ends. The CDR3 bases are TGTGCCAGCAGCCGGGGGGGGGCGAGGACTGAAGCTTTCTTT. It is translated as CASSRGGARTEAFF.

In its sample, this clone was seen a few times. The chain joins TRBV5-6 to TRBJ1-1; D call uncertain. The CDR3 length is 14 residues. V was clipped by 2 bases and J by 1 base, with 9 bases between them. Germline-derived CDR1 and CDR2 are SGHDT and YYEEEE. CDR3 residues: CASSFLSENTEAFF. Written as DNA, the CDR3 is TGTGCCAGCAGCTTCTTGTCTGAGAACACTGAAGCTTTCTTT.